The 27 T cell receptor beta chains in this list originate from one sample, sequenced in a study of T cells in Graves' hyperthyroidism and ophthalmopathy. RNA transcripts provided the source from which TCR beta CDR3 regions were amplified. When the TCR CDR3 underwent first-round RT-PCR, the HTBI primer set was used. TCRdb redid the calling of the multiplex PCR reads with MiXCR, one entry per CDR3 protein. The sample yields around 580,000 distinct CDR3 sequences, approximately 15% seen once. The source material was blood. All receptors derive from a young woman with Graves' hyperthyroidism.

This clonotype came up many times. J is TRBJ1-6 and V is TRBV20-1; 7 bases are shared with TRBD1. Germline V CDR1 and CDR2: DFQATT, SNEGSKA (reference sequence). V dropped 0 bases and J dropped 10; count of bases not matched to a gene: 9. The length of the CDR3 is 15 residues. The CDR3 is CSARDWRQGSSPLHF. DNA of the CDR3: TGCAGTGCTAGAGATTGGCGACAGGGATCCTCACCCCTCCACTTT.

This chain connects TRBV3-1 to TRBJ2-3; D perhaps matches TRBD2 (5 bases). V dropped 0 bases and J dropped 4 bases, with 8 bases sitting between them. CDR1 LGHDT and CDR2 YNNKEL come from the germline V gene (reference sequence). This CDR3 has 14 residues. In nucleotides, the CDR3 is TGTGCCAGCAGCCAAGACCCCGGGGCAGATACGCAGTATTTT. This translates into CASSQDPGADTQYF.

The rearrangement joins TRBV7-9 to TRBJ2-2, with 12 nucleotides matching TRBD1. The CDR3 spans 18 residues. V was pared by 6 bases and J by 0 bases, with 8 bases of the junction left unmatched. CDR1 is SEHNR, CDR2 FQNEAQ, per germline (reference sequence). This CDR3 is CASSEVGQGATNTGELFF. CDR3 bases: TGTGCCAGCAGTGAGGTGGGACAGGGGGCGACGAACACCGGGGAGCTGTTTTTT.

In this sample, this clonotype turned up a few times. The chain's CDR3 is CSAVTGTTNEKLFF. CDR3 sequence (DNA): TGCAGTGCTGTAACAGGGACAACTAATGAAAAACTGTTTTTT. The chain employs TRBV20-1 and TRBJ1-4; D might be TRBD1 (6 bases). Trimming removed 5 bases from V and 0 bases from J, with 10 bases in between. This CDR3 spans 14 amino acids. From germline, CDR1 is DFQATT and CDR2 SNEGSKA (reference sequence).

This clonotype was counted only a few times. CDR3 in amino acids: CASSAYMNTEAFF. The CDR3 nucleotides are TGTGCCAGCAGCGCATATATGAACACTGAAGCTTTCTTT. This rearrangement joins TRBV7-3 to TRBJ1-1; D remains ambiguous. In germline, CDR1 is SGHTA, CDR2 FQGTGA. The V and J ends lost 5 bases and 0 bases respectively, with 7 bases between them. This CDR3 contains 13 residues.

At least ten counts were recorded for this clonotype. Here the CDR3 reads CASSFGTSGSYNEQFF. CDR3 DNA: TGTGCCAGCAGCTTCGGGACTAGCGGATCCTACAATGAGCAGTTCTTC. The rearrangement joins TRBV7-8 to TRBJ2-1; 11 bases match TRBD2. The CDR3 totals 16 residues. CDR1 is SGHVS, CDR2 FQNEAQ, per germline. V dropped 3 bases and J dropped 1; count of bases not matched to a gene: 2.

This clonotype appeared many times. CDR3 nucleotide sequence: TGTGCCAGCAGCTTATCCCGTACCGGCTACAATAGCTCTGGGGCCAACGTCCTGACTTTC. Translated, it gives CASSLSRTGYNSSGANVLTF. The genes are TRBV7-8 and TRBJ2-6; D is unclear. The V end was cut by 2 bases, the J end by 0 bases, with 20 bases between. Per the germline V gene, CDR1 is SGHVS and CDR2 is FQNEAQ. CDR3 size: 20 residues.

In its sample, this clonotype was seen a few times. The rearrangement links TRBV28 to TRBJ2-4; possibly TRBD1 or TRBD2 for D (5 bases each). Trimming pared 6 bases from V and 13 bases from J, leaving 19 bases between. This CDR3 region has 13 residues. Germline V gives CDR1 MDHEN, CDR2 SYDVKM. DNA of the CDR3: TGTGCCAGCAGAACACCGGGACGACTTCAACAGTACTTC. It translates to CASRTPGRLQQYF. Filled out from reference TRBV28 and TRBJ2-4, the complete variable domain reads DVKVTQSSRYLVKRTGEKVFLECVQDMDHENMFWYRQDPGLGLRLIYFSYDVKMKEKGDIPEGYSVSREKKERFSLILESASTNQTSMYLCASRTPGRLQQYFGAGTRLSVL.

This clonotype came up once. J is TRBJ2-2 and V is TRBV20-1; D may be TRBD1 (6 bases). V shed 3 bases and J shed 6 bases, with 14 bases lying between them. The CDR3 runs 14 residues. From germline, CDR1 is DFQATT and CDR2 SNEGSKA (reference sequence). CDR3 in amino acids: CSASRLGAAGELFF. CDR3 DNA sequence: TGCAGTGCTAGTCGACTGGGGGCGGCCGGGGAGCTGTTTTTT.

V gene TRBV6-6 combines with J gene TRBJ2-7; maybe TRBD2 (5 bases). The V end lost 0 bases, the J end lost 3 bases, and 12 bases lay between the germline ends. Germline values: CDR1 MNHNY, CDR2 SVGAGI (reference sequence). CDR3 length: 15 residues. CDR3 sequence: CASSYSAGTGYEQYF. The CDR3 DNA reads as TGTGCCAGCAGTTACTCCGCGGGTACCGGCTACGAGCAGTACTTC.

This clonotype has a count of ten or more. V is TRBV20-1 and J is TRBJ2-3; TRBD2 agrees at 9 bases. The V gene end was trimmed by 6 bases and the J gene end by 1 base; junction bases not matched to a gene: 5. Germline loops: CDR1 DFQATT, CDR2 SNEGSKA (reference sequence). This CDR3 is built from 14 residues. The CDR3 DNA is TGCAGTGCCAGTAGCGGGGGACGCACAGATACGCAGTATTTT. Its protein product is CSASSGGRTDTQYF.

In its sample, this clonotype was seen a few times. The chain uses TRBV27 and TRBJ2-5; TRBD2 aligns across 7 bases. The germline gives CDR1 MNHEY, CDR2 SMNVEV (reference sequence). There are 14 residues in the CDR3. V was pared by 4 bases and J by 1 base, with 3 bases of the junction left unmatched. The CDR3 coding sequence is TGTGCCAGCAGTTCCCGACTAGCCCAAGAGACCCAGTACTTC. Its protein product is CASSSRLAQETQYF.

Many counts were recorded for this clonotype. The chain joins TRBV28 to TRBJ1-5, with 10 positions matching TRBD1. CDR3 length: 15 amino acids. J lost 6 bases, V lost 6 bases, and 8 bases had no gene match. Germline CDR1 reads MDHEN; CDR2 reads SYDVKM. The CDR3 is CASSRDRGRIQPQHF. The CDR3 DNA sequence: TGTGCCAGCAGCCGGGACAGGGGTAGGATTCAGCCCCAGCATTTT.

This clonotype was counted at least ten times. The CDR3: CASSEQNYGYTF. Here the CDR3 DNA reads TGTGCCAGCAGTGAACAGAACTATGGCTACACCTTC. The chain combines TRBV2 with TRBJ1-2, with no clear D. V gave up 2 bases and J gave up 2 bases, with 3 bases separating them. The CDR3 contains 12 residues. The germline CDR1 and CDR2 sequences are SNHLY and FYNNEI.

This clonotype was counted many times. The chain is built from TRBV20-1 and TRBJ1-4, with TRBD1 matching 9 bases. V lost 4 bases and J lost 6; bases outside the gene matches: 3. Germline V gives CDR1 DFQATT, CDR2 SNEGSKA (reference sequence). This CDR3 is 13 amino acids long. In DNA form, the CDR3 reads TGCAGTGCTAACAGGGGGCAGGATGAAAAACTGTTTTTT. It translates to CSANRGQDEKLFF.

This clonotype came up many times. This chain uses TRBV11-2 with TRBJ2-2; possible D gene TRBD1, 5 bases. Germline CDR1 is SGHAT and CDR2 is FQNNGV. The CDR3 consists of 17 residues. Trimming cost V 5 bases and J 1 base, with 17 bases left between them. The CDR3 nucleotides are TGTGCCAGCAGCCCGCCCCCTTGGACACAGAACACCGGGGAGCTGTTTTTT. Its translation: CASSPPPWTQNTGELFF.

Only a few counts were recorded for this clonotype. The rearrangement links TRBV28 to TRBJ2-2; the D gene could be TRBD1 or TRBD2 (5 bases each). V was clipped by 1 base and J by 3 bases, with 12 bases between them. The CDR3 runs to 16 residues. Germline CDR1 MDHEN, CDR2 SYDVKM. DNA of the CDR3: TGTGCCAGCAGTTTATATGGGACCCCGGACACCGGGGAGCTGTTTTTT. Amino acid sequence: CASSLYGTPDTGELFF.

The chain has TRBV6-1 and TRBJ2-3, with D perhaps TRBD1 (6 bases). Germline assignment: CDR1 MNHNS and CDR2 SASEGT. The CDR3 spans 15 residues. V lost 1 base, J lost 6 bases, and 14 bases lay in between. For the CDR3, the DNA is TGTGCCAGCAGTGAAGGCAGGGGTAGGGGGGATACGCAGTATTTT. Translated, it gives CASSEGRGRGDTQYF.

This clonotype was seen many times. The J gene is TRBJ1-5, the V gene TRBV3-1; no definite D call. Deletions cut 1 base from V and 7 bases from J, with 8 bases between. This CDR3 has 13 amino acids. Germline-derived CDR1 and CDR2 are LGHDT and YNNKEL (reference sequence). CDR3 region: CASSQGPGQPQHF. CDR3 DNA sequence: TGTGCCAGCAGCCAAGGACCTGGACAGCCCCAGCATTTT.

In its sample, this clonotype was seen a few times. The CDR3 bases are TGTGCCAGCAGCCAATCGAGGGACTTCTACACCTTC. Its translation is CASSQSRDFYTF. The rearrangement uses TRBV16 and TRBJ1-2, with D possibly matching TRBD1 (5 bases). Germline V gene lookup returns CDR1 KGHSY and CDR2 FQNENV. Trimming shortened V by 0 bases and J by 10 bases, and 9 bases separated the two germline ends. CDR3 length: 12 residues. Using reference TRBV16 and TRBJ1-2 for the parts outside the CDR3, the full variable domain is GEEVAQTPKHLVRGEGQKAKLYCAPIKGHSYVFWYQQVLKNEFKFLISFQNENVFDETGMPKERFSAKCLPNSPCSLEIQATKLEDSAVYFCASSQSRDFYTFGSGTRLTVV.

This clonotype was seen a handful of times. The chain recombines TRBV6-1 with TRBJ2-5, with 11 positions matching TRBD1. Germline CDR1 MNHNS, CDR2 SASEGT. The CDR3 runs to 13 residues. V lost 8 bases and J lost 2; bases outside the gene matches: 1. The CDR3 loop is CASGTGGQETQYF. In DNA, the CDR3 is TGTGCCAGCGGGACAGGGGGACAAGAGACCCAGTACTTC.

This clonotype has ten or more counts. The CDR3, as DNA: TGTGCCAGCAGCAGAGAACCGAAGCCCCAGTACTTC. Its protein product is CASSREPKPQYF. The chain couples TRBV7-2 to TRBJ2-5; D is uncertain. The CDR3 is made up of 12 amino acids. CDR1 SGHTA and CDR2 FQGNSA come from the germline V gene. Trimming cost V 5 bases and J 9 bases, with 13 bases left between them.

In its sample, this clonotype was seen many times. This rearrangement joins TRBV3-1 to TRBJ2-7; D may be TRBD1 (5 bases). This CDR3 spans 16 amino acids. Trimming took 5 bases from V and 0 from J, leaving 17 bases between them. Germline lookup yields CDR1 LGHDT and CDR2 YNNKEL (reference sequence). This chain's CDR3 is CASSGFRGGSSYEQYF. The CDR3 region has the DNA TGTGCCAGCAGCGGCTTTAGGGGCGGTAGCTCCTACGAGCAGTACTTC.

This chain connects TRBV4-1 to TRBJ2-1, with 11 bases fitting TRBD2. Germline loops: CDR1 MGHRA, CDR2 YSYEKL. Trimming at V came to 4 bases and at J to 5 bases, leaving 19 bases not matched to a gene. The length of the CDR3 is 20 residues. The CDR3 DNA reads TGCGCCAGCAGCCCCAGTGGTAGCGGGAGGGCCGGGACACTCCACAATGAGCAGTTCTTC. Translating gives CASSPSGSGRAGTLHNEQFF.

This clonotype occurred many times. The chain is built from TRBV7-8 and TRBJ1-2, with D maybe TRBD1 (5 bases). V lost 5 bases to trimming and J lost 2 bases, with 15 bases between them. Germline V gives CDR1 SGHVS, CDR2 FQNEAQ. The CDR3 totals 15 residues. The CDR3 DNA is TGTGCCAGCAGCCCCAAGCAGGGATCCAACTATGGCTACACCTTC. Its translation is CASSPKQGSNYGYTF.

V and J are TRBV4-1 and TRBJ2-7, with D uncertain. The germline V and J ends were trimmed by 1 base and 4 bases, with 17 bases remaining between them. Germline CDR1 MGHRA, CDR2 YSYEKL. The CDR3 spans 16 residues. Here the CDR3 reads CASSQVRHSLGYEQYF. DNA of the CDR3: TGCGCCAGCAGCCAAGTACGTCATTCCTTGGGGTACGAGCAGTACTTC.

The chain employs TRBV7-8 and TRBJ1-3, with a weak D call TRBD1 (5 bases). This CDR3 contains 16 residues. CDR1 and CDR2 (germline): SGHVS, FQNEAQ. V dropped 5 bases and J dropped 0 bases, with 14 bases sitting between them. The CDR3 DNA sequence: TGTGCCAGCAGCGTAGAGGGGTTACTCTCTGGAAACACCATATATTTT. This encodes CASSVEGLLSGNTIYF.